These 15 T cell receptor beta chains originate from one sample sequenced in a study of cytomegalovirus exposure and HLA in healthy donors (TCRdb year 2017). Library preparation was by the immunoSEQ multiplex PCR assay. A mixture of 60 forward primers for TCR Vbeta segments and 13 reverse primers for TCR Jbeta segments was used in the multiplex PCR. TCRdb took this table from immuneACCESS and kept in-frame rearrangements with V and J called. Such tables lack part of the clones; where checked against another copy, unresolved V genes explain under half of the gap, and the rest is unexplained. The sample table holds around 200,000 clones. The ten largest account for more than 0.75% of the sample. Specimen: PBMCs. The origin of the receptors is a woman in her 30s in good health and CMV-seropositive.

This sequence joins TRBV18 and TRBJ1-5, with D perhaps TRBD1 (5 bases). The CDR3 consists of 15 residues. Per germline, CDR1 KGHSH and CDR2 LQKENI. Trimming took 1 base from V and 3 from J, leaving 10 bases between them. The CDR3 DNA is TGTGCCAGCTCACCACAGGGGTTTGACAATCAGCCCCAGCATTTT. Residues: CASSPQGFDNQPQHF.

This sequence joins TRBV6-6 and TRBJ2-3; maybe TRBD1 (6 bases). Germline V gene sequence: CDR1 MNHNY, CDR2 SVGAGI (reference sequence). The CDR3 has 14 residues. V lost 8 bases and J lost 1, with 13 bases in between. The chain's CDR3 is CASQGAGGTDTQYF. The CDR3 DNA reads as TGTGCCAGCCAAGGGGCAGGGGGCACAGATACGCAGTATTTT.

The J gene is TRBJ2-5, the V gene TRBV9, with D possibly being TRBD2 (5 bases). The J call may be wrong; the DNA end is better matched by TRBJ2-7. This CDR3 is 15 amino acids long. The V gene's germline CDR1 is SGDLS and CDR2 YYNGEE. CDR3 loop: CASSVGPFEGYEQYF. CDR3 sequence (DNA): TGTGCCAGCAGCGTAGGACCGTTCGAGGGCTACGAGCAGTACTTC.

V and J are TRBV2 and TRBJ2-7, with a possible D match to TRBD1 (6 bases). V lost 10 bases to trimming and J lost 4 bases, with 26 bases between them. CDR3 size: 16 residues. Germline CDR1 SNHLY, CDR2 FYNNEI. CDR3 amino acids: CATLQQGPRDPYEQYF. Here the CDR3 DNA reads TGTGCCACCTTACAACAGGGACCAAGGGACCCTTACGAGCAGTACTTC.

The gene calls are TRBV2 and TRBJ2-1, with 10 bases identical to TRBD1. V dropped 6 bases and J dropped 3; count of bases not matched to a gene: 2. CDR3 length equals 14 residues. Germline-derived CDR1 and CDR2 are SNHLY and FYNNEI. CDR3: CASRDRGFYNEQFF. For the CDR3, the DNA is TGTGCCAGCAGGGACAGGGGGTTCTACAATGAGCAGTTCTTC.

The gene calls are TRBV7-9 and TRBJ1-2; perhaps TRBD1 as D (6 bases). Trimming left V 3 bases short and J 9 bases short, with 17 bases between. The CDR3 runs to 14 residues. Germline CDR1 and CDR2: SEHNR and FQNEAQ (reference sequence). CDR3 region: CASSFGQTGLSYTF. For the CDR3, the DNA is TGTGCCAGCAGCTTTGGACAGACCGGGCTAAGCTACACCTTC.

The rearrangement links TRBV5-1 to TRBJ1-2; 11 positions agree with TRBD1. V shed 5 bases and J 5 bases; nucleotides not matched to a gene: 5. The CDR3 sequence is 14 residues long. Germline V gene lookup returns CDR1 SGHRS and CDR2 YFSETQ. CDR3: CASRAGTGGYGYTF. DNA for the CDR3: TGCGCCAGCAGGGCCGGGACAGGGGGGTATGGCTACACCTTC.

The CDR3 sequence: CASSFNRPGVAKNIQYF. CDR3 nucleotide sequence: TGTGCCAGCAGCTTCAACCGGCCCGGGGTAGCCAAAAACATTCAGTACTTC. This sequence joins TRBV7-2 and TRBJ2-4, with a tentative D call TRBD2 (5 bases). The CDR3 runs 17 residues. Germline values: CDR1 SGHTA, CDR2 FQGNSA. V lost 3 bases and J 0 bases, leaving 15 bases between the germline ends. Combining the CDR3 with reference TRBV7-2 and TRBJ2-4 gives the whole variable domain GAGVSQSPSNKVTEKGKDVELRCDPISGHTALYWYRQSLGQGLEFLIYFQGNSAPDKSGLPSDRFSAERTGGSVSTLTIQRTQQEDSAVYLCASSFNRPGVAKNIQYFGAGTRLSVL.

In DNA, the CDR3 is TGTGCCAGCAGCCCGGGGGGCAGTGCGAGCACTGAAGCTTTCTTT. This encodes CASSPGGSASTEAFF. The genes are TRBV5-4 and TRBJ1-1, with D possibly matching TRBD1 (6 bases). The CDR3 consists of 15 residues. The germline V and J ends were trimmed by 4 bases and 4 bases, with 17 bases remaining between them. Germline values: CDR1 SGHNT, CDR2 YYREEE (reference sequence).

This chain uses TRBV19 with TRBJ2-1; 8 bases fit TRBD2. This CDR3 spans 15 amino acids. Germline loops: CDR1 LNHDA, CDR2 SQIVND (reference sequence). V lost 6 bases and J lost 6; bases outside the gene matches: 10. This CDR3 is CASSILLAVSNEQFF. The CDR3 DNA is TGTGCCAGTAGCATCCTACTAGCGGTCTCCAATGAGCAGTTCTTC.

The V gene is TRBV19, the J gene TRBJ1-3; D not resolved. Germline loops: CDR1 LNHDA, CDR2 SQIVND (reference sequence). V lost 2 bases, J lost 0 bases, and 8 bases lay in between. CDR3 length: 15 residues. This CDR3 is CASSIFVLSGNTIYF. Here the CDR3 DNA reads TGTGCCAGTAGTATATTCGTACTCTCTGGAAACACCATATATTTT.

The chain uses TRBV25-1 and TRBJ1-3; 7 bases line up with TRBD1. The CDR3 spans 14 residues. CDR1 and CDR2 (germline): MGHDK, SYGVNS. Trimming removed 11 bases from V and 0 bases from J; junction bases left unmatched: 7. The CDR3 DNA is TGTGCCGTCGGGGACAGACGCTCTGGAAACACCATATATTTT. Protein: CAVGDRRSGNTIYF.

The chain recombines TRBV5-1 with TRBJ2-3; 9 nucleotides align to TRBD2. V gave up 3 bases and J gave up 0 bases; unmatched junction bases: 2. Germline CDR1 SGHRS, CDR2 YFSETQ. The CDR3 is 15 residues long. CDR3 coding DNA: TGCGCCAGCAGCTCGACTAGCGGAAGCACAGATACGCAGTATTTT. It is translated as CASSSTSGSTDTQYF.

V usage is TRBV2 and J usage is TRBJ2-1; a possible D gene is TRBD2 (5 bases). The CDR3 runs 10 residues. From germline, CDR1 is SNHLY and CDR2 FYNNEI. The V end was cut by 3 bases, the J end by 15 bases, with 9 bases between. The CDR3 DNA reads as TGTGCCAGCAGTGAGATGGAGGCGTTCTTC. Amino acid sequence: CASSEMEAFF.

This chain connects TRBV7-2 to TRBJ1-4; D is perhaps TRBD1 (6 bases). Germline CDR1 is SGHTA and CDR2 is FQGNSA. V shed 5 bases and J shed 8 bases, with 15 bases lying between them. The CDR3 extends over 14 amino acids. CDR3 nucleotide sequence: TGTGCCAGCAGCCCCAGGGGAGTAAGAGAAAAACTGTTTTTT. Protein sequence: CASSPRGVREKLFF.